The 21 T cell receptor beta chains below all came from one sample that was sequenced in a study of T-cell memory formation after mild COVID-19. TCRdb re-called the 5' RACE reads through MiXCR, storing one row per CDR3 protein. The table has 470,000 or so distinct CDR3 sequences, under 20% seen once. Sample: PBMCs or a T cell subset sorted from them (not recorded which). These receptors were taken from a man between 18 and 29 years old who had mild COVID-19 (a few samples of this study predate the infection). Cell type and time point are not known.

Many counts were recorded for this clonotype. This chain uses TRBV3-1 with TRBJ1-5, with 12 nucleotides matching TRBD1. CDR3 length: 15 amino acids. CDR1 and CDR2 from the germline V gene are LGHDT and YNNKEL (reference sequence). With 5 bases clipped from V and 7 bases from J, the junction kept 6 bases outside the gene matches. CDR3 amino acids: CASSWGQGARQPQHF. In nucleotides, the CDR3 is TGTGCCAGCAGCTGGGGACAGGGGGCGAGGCAGCCCCAGCATTTT.

Ten or more counts support this clonotype. Written as DNA, the CDR3 is TGTGCCAGCAGTTTGTCGGAGATCGGGGAGCTGTTTTTT. The encoded protein is CASSLSEIGELFF. This sequence joins TRBV6-2 or TRBV6-3 and TRBJ2-2, with D unclear. V was trimmed by 4 bases and J by 7 bases, leaving 10 bases between them. The CDR3 extends over 13 amino acids. The germline V gene encodes CDR1 MNHEY and CDR2 SVGEGT.

The rearrangement links TRBV5-5 to TRBJ2-1; D is perhaps TRBD1 or TRBD2 (6 bases each). This CDR3 spans 15 amino acids. Germline V CDR1 and CDR2: SGHKS, YYEKEE (reference sequence). Deletions cut 1 base from V and 2 bases from J, with 10 bases between. This CDR3 is CASSLSGAPYNEQFF. CDR3 sequence (DNA): TGTGCCAGCAGCTTGTCGGGGGCCCCCTACAATGAGCAGTTCTTC.

This clonotype was detected a few times. The chain carries TRBV7-6 and TRBJ2-1, with D possibly TRBD2 on 6 matching bases. Germline V CDR1 and CDR2: SGHVS, FNYEAQ. V gave up 1 base and J gave up 4 bases, with 11 bases separating them. The CDR3 is 15 residues long. The CDR3 DNA is TGTGCCAGCAGCTTAGTGGCGGGGCCTTACAATGAGCAGTTCTTC. Translating gives CASSLVAGPYNEQFF.

V gene TRBV5-1 combines with J gene TRBJ1-5; D unclear. Per germline, CDR1 SGHRS and CDR2 YFSETQ. The length of the CDR3 is 14 residues. The V and J ends lost 0 bases and 11 bases respectively, with 15 bases between them. The chain's CDR3 is CASSLGPQERAQHF. CDR3 in DNA: TGCGCCAGCAGCTTGGGGCCGCAAGAAAGAGCCCAGCATTTT.

This clonotype was picked up many times. The chain uses TRBV7-2 and TRBJ2-3; 7 bases agree with TRBD2. CDR3 length: 11 amino acids. Germline V gives CDR1 SGHTA, CDR2 FQGNSA. J gave up 5 bases and V 8 bases, and 1 base lay outside the gene matches. CDR3 in amino acids: CASREVDTQYF. The CDR3 coding sequence is TGTGCCAGCCGGGAGGTAGATACGCAGTATTTT.

V usage is TRBV9 and J usage is TRBJ2-3; D gene ambiguous. CDR3 size: 12 residues. V was shortened by 3 bases and J by 2 bases, with 4 bases between the two germline ends. Germline-derived CDR1 and CDR2 are SGDLS and YYNGEE. The CDR3 nucleotides are TGTGCCAGCAGCGCCCTCACAGATACGCAGTATTTT. Its protein product is CASSALTDTQYF. Filled out from reference TRBV9 and TRBJ2-3, the complete variable domain reads DSGVTQTPKHLITATGQRVTLRCSPRSGDLSVYWYQQSLDQGLQFLIQYYNGEERAKGNILERFSAQQFPDLHSELNLSSLELGDSALYFCASSALTDTQYFGPGTRLTVL.

This clonotype was seen a handful of times. J is TRBJ1-2 and V is TRBV5-6, with D possibly being TRBD1 (5 bases). The V gene lost 6 bases and the J gene lost 8 bases, with 17 bases spanning the gap. The CDR3 is 13 amino acids. Germline assignment: CDR1 SGHDT and CDR2 YYEEEE. The CDR3 nucleotides read TGTGCCAGCACCCCCGGGATCGGGGCAGGCTACACCTTC. This sequence encodes CASTPGIGAGYTF.

The chain combines TRBV7-9 with TRBJ1-3; 8 bases are shared with TRBD1. This CDR3 is built from 14 residues. Looked up from germline, CDR1 is SEHNR and CDR2 is FQNEAQ (reference sequence). The J segment lost 1 base and the V segment lost 4 bases, leaving 0 bases of the junction unmatched. The DNA of the CDR3 is TGTGCCAGCAGCTGGACAGGGTCTGGAAACACCATATATTTT. It codes for CASSWTGSGNTIYF.

There are a few counts of this clonotype. The chain couples TRBV3-1 to TRBJ1-2; D is unclear. Germline loops: CDR1 LGHDT, CDR2 YNNKEL (reference sequence). Trimming removed 4 bases at V and 4 bases at J, with 22 bases between. The CDR3 runs 17 residues. The CDR3 protein is CASSRRWQADWGYGYTF. The CDR3 nucleotides are TGTGCCAGCAGCCGTCGTTGGCAGGCCGATTGGGGCTATGGCTACACCTTC. Combining the CDR3 with reference TRBV3-1 and TRBJ1-2 gives the whole variable domain DTAVSQTPKYLVTQMGNDKSIKCEQNLGHDTMYWYKQDSKKFLKIMFSYNNKELIINETVPNRFSPKSPDKAHLNLHINSLELGDSAVYFCASSRRWQADWGYGYTFGSGTRLTVV.

The gene calls are TRBV10-3 and TRBJ1-1; TRBD1 matches at 7 bases. Germline V gives CDR1 ENHRY, CDR2 SYGVKD. V lost 8 bases to trimming and J lost 4 bases; unmatched junction nucleotides: 7. The CDR3 has 13 residues. CDR3 nucleotide sequence: TGTGCCATCGAACAGGGGTCGGGCACTGAAGCTTTCTTT. The encoded protein is CAIEQGSGTEAFF.

This clonotype has only a few counts. This sequence joins TRBV5-1 and TRBJ2-5; TRBD1 matches 7 bases. The CDR3 length is 14 residues. CDR1 is SGHRS and CDR2 is YFSETQ in the germline V gene. The ends lost 3 bases at V and 4 bases at J; junction bases unmatched: 6. CDR3 coding DNA: TGCGCCAGCAGCTCAGGGGGATCGCGAGAGACCCAGTACTTC. Translating gives CASSSGGSRETQYF.

This clonotype was seen ten or more times. The chain carries TRBV7-9 and TRBJ2-7; D may be TRBD1 (6 bases). Germline CDR1 is SEHNR and CDR2 is FQNEAQ (reference sequence). This CDR3 is built from 14 residues. V was pared by 5 bases and J by 5 bases, with 16 bases between. This chain's CDR3 is CASSPRQESHEQYF. CDR3 DNA sequence: TGTGCCAGCAGCCCCCGACAGGAATCCCACGAGCAGTACTTC.

J is TRBJ2-2 and V is TRBV27; possible D gene TRBD2, 7 bases. The germline gives CDR1 MNHEY, CDR2 SMNVEV (reference sequence). The V end was cut by 4 bases, the J end by 5 bases, with 20 bases between. CDR3 length equals 17 residues. Here the CDR3 DNA reads TGTGCCAGCAGTTCGTACCTACGGGGGGCGGGTACCGGGGAGCTGTTTTTT. Translating it yields CASSSYLRGAGTGELFF.

This clonotype was counted only a few times. The rearrangement joins TRBV29-1 to TRBJ2-4, with 7 bases matching TRBD1. Germline-derived CDR1 and CDR2 are SQVTM and ANQGSEA. V lost 7 bases to trimming and J lost 2 bases; unmatched junction nucleotides: 8. The CDR3 is made up of 14 amino acids. The CDR3 reads CSAIPTGSKNIQYF. The CDR3 coding sequence is TGCAGCGCCATACCGACAGGGTCCAAAAACATTCAGTACTTC.

The CDR3 spells CASSEDEKLFF. The CDR3 DNA sequence: TGTGCCAGCAGTGAAGATGAAAAACTGTTTTTT. This sequence joins TRBV2 and TRBJ1-4, with D uncertain. Trimming pared 1 base from V and 6 bases from J, leaving 0 bases between. The CDR3 extends over 11 amino acids. Germline V gene sequence: CDR1 SNHLY, CDR2 FYNNEI. Together with reference TRBV2 and TRBJ1-4, the CDR3 gives the full variable domain: EPEVTQTPSHQVTQMGQEVILRCVPISNHLYFYWYRQILGQKVEFLVSFYNNEISEKSEIFDDQFSVERPDGSNFTLKIRSTKLEDSAMYFCASSEDEKLFFGSGTQLSVL.

This clonotype was observed a handful of times. J is TRBJ2-3 and V is TRBV7-2, with 13 bases matching TRBD2. Trimming removed 5 bases from V and 4 bases from J; junction bases left unmatched: 0. The CDR3 spans 14 residues. The germline gives CDR1 SGHTA, CDR2 FQGNSA. Written as DNA, the CDR3 is TGTGCCAGCAGCGGACTAGCGGGGGCAGATACGCAGTATTTT. It specifies CASSGLAGADTQYF.

This clonotype appeared a single time. The rearrangement joins TRBV20-1 to TRBJ2-1; D perhaps matches TRBD2 (6 bases). Germline V gives CDR1 DFQATT, CDR2 SNEGSKA (reference sequence). V was clipped by 4 bases and J by 5 bases, with 18 bases between them. The CDR3 runs to 15 residues. In nucleotides, the CDR3 is TGCAGTGCTATGGGATTATTGTGGGGGGACAATGAGCAGTTCTTC. Its translation: CSAMGLLWGDNEQFF.

This clonotype was found a few times. The V and J genes are TRBV12-3 or TRBV12-4 and TRBJ2-1; weak D call: TRBD1 (6 bases). The length of the CDR3 is 13 residues. Trimming pared 5 bases from V and 8 bases from J, leaving 13 bases between. The CDR3 spells CASSTGFWYEQFF. As DNA, the CDR3 is TGTGCCAGCAGTACAGGGTTTTGGTATGAGCAGTTCTTC.

About this clonotype: A junction end diverges from the germline sequence, so it may reflect a read error. This chain joins TRBV20-1 and TRBJ1-6, with unresolved D. The CDR3 has 10 amino acids. The germline CDR1 and CDR2 sequences are DFQATT and SNEGSKA (reference sequence). CDR3 protein: CSASFKKVIF. CDR3 nucleotides: TGCAGTGCTTCTTTCAAAAAGGTTATCTTT.

The chain uses TRBV11-2 and TRBJ1-1; D call uncertain. The CDR3 runs to 15 residues. Trimming removed 5 bases at V and 1 base at J, with 14 bases between. In germline, CDR1 is SGHAT, CDR2 FQNNGV. CDR3 DNA sequence: TGTGCCAGCAGCCGCGGGCAGGCTTCGAACACTGAAGCTTTCTTT. It specifies CASSRGQASNTEAFF.